This passage covers 16 T cell receptor beta chains from one sample sequenced in a study of T cells in Graves' hyperthyroidism and ophthalmopathy. Amplified TCR beta CDR3 regions derived from RNA transcripts. The HTBI primer set drove a first-round RT-PCR of the TCR CDR3. One entry per CDR3 protein, called by TCRdb with MiXCR from the multiplex PCR reads. This table has 690,000 or so distinct CDR3 sequences, over 15% appearing once. Sequencing was done on a sample of blood. The source is a woman aged 45-60 years with Graves' hyperthyroidism that later progressed to Graves' ophthalmopathy.

Many counts were recorded for this clonotype. The DNA for the CDR3 is TGTGCCAGCAGCCCCGTTGGCGTGAACACTGAAGCTTTCTTT. Its protein product is CASSPVGVNTEAFF. J is TRBJ1-1 and V is TRBV3-1; D is ambiguous. V lost 4 bases and J lost 0, with 9 bases in between. The CDR3 contains 14 residues. Germline CDR1 reads LGHDT; CDR2 reads YNNKEL (reference sequence).

The chain carries TRBV19 and TRBJ1-2, with unresolved D. There are 11 residues in the CDR3. Germline V CDR1 and CDR2: LNHDA, SQIVND (reference sequence). The V and J ends lost 6 bases and 4 bases respectively, with 6 bases between them. CDR3 DNA: TGTGCCAGTAGCAGAAGCTATGGCTACACCTTC. Its protein is CASSRSYGYTF.

CDR3 protein: CASSITGPSGANVLTF. CDR3 DNA sequence: TGTGCCAGTAGTATAACGGGCCCCTCTGGGGCCAACGTCCTGACTTTC. The chain links TRBV19 to TRBJ2-6; no reliable D call. In germline, CDR1 is LNHDA, CDR2 SQIVND (reference sequence). Trimming left V 2 bases short and J 0 bases short, with 8 bases between. This CDR3 comprises 16 residues.

This clonotype was found a few times. The chain links TRBV29-1 to TRBJ2-7; no clear D gene. From germline, CDR1 is SQVTM and CDR2 ANQGSEA. The ends were cut back, 2 bases at V and 2 bases at J, with 7 bases in the middle. The CDR3 sequence is 12 residues long. DNA for the CDR3: TGCAGCGTTGAATCTGGGGCCTACGAGCAGTACTTC. It translates to CSVESGAYEQYF.

This clonotype was counted at least ten times. The chain uses TRBV6-1 and TRBJ2-2; 7 positions agree with TRBD1. The V gene end was trimmed by 6 bases and the J gene end by 4 bases; junction bases not matched to a gene: 2. CDR3 length: 13 amino acids. Germline CDR1 MNHNS, CDR2 SASEGT. The CDR3 DNA follows: TGTGCCAGCAGCAACAGGGGCACCGGGGAGCTGTTTTTT. Residues: CASSNRGTGELFF.

The CDR3 nucleotides are TGTGCCAGCAGCTCCCCGGCCCAAACTTACAATGAGCAGTTCTTC. Protein product: CASSSPAQTYNEQFF. This chain connects TRBV7-2 to TRBJ2-1; D not resolved. The CDR3 runs 15 residues. Trimming cost V 4 bases and J 4 bases, with 14 bases left between them. CDR1 is SGHTA, CDR2 FQGNSA, per germline.

This clonotype showed up just a few times. V is TRBV7-9 and J is TRBJ1-1, with 7 bases identical to TRBD1. Germline loops: CDR1 SEHNR, CDR2 FQNEAQ (reference sequence). The CDR3 totals 15 residues. V gave up 2 bases and J gave up 4 bases; unmatched junction bases: 7. CDR3 residues: CASSLNRGLLTEAFF. Written as DNA, the CDR3 is TGTGCCAGCAGCTTAAATAGGGGGCTGCTCACTGAAGCTTTCTTT.

The rearrangement joins TRBV27 to TRBJ2-7; D may be TRBD2 (5 bases). This CDR3 region has 15 residues. Trimming cost V 4 bases and J 2 bases, with 15 bases left between them. Per germline, CDR1 MNHEY and CDR2 SMNVEV (reference sequence). The CDR3 DNA reads as TGTGCCAGCAGTTCCCGGGAAGGTTGGGCCTACGAGCAGTACTTC. It specifies CASSSREGWAYEQYF.

Ten or more counts support this clonotype. The chain employs TRBV20-1 and TRBJ2-3, with D possibly TRBD2 on 5 matching bases. Per germline, CDR1 DFQATT and CDR2 SNEGSKA (reference sequence). V lost 5 bases and J 0 bases, leaving 12 bases between the germline ends. The CDR3 spans 14 residues. Written as DNA, the CDR3 is TGCAGTGCTCCCCCCAAGCGGAGCACAGATACGCAGTATTTT. This translates into CSAPPKRSTDTQYF.

This chain joins TRBV3-1 and TRBJ2-7; TRBD2 might be the D (7 bases). This CDR3 comprises 16 residues. V lost 0 bases to trimming and J lost 2 bases, with 14 bases between them. Germline V gives CDR1 LGHDT, CDR2 YNNKEL (reference sequence). CDR3 amino acids: CASSQEGRGGPYEQYF. The CDR3 nucleotides are TGTGCCAGCAGCCAAGAAGGGAGGGGGGGACCCTACGAGCAGTACTTC.

The chain carries TRBV11-2 and TRBJ2-2; 9 positions agree with TRBD2. Germline V gene lookup returns CDR1 SGHAT and CDR2 FQNNGV. CDR3 size: 16 residues. V was clipped by 6 bases and J by 4 bases; unmatched bases: 9. CDR3 residues: CASRAGLATGTGELFF. The CDR3 region has the DNA TGTGCCAGCAGGGCGGGACTAGCAACGGGCACCGGGGAGCTGTTTTTT.

This clonotype was seen a handful of times. The chain recombines TRBV27 with TRBJ2-3; D is ambiguous. The CDR3 runs 13 residues. Trimming pared 0 bases from V and 4 bases from J, leaving 5 bases between. CDR1 is MNHEY and CDR2 is SMNVEV in the germline V gene (reference sequence). The CDR3, as DNA: TGTGCCAGCAGTTTATCGATACCAGATACGCAGTATTTT. Its protein is CASSLSIPDTQYF.

The gene calls are TRBV6-5 and TRBJ1-2; possibly TRBD1 for D (6 bases). V was cut by 2 bases and J by 5 bases, with 15 bases left in between. The V gene's germline CDR1 is MNHEY and CDR2 SVGAGI. The CDR3 extends over 15 amino acids. The CDR3 DNA is TGTGCCAGCAGTTACGGGAATCGAGGGGGTTATGGCTACACCTTC. It codes for CASSYGNRGGYGYTF.

This chain uses TRBV5-1 with TRBJ2-3; D uncertain. Looked up from germline, CDR1 is SGHRS and CDR2 is YFSETQ. The V and J ends lost 4 bases and 0 bases respectively, with 12 bases between them. This CDR3 has 15 amino acids. CDR3 bases: TGCGCCAGCAGCCCCCATGTCGGGAGCACAGATACGCAGTATTTT. Translating it yields CASSPHVGSTDTQYF. The complete variable domain, with remaining parts taken from reference TRBV5-1 and TRBJ2-3, reads KAGVTQTPRYLIKTRGQQVTLSCSPISGHRSVSWYQQTPGQGLQFLFEYFSETQRNKGNFPGRFSGRQFSNSRSEMNVSTLELGDSALYLCASSPHVGSTDTQYFGPGTRLTVL.

The chain couples TRBV2 to TRBJ2-5; 11 positions agree with TRBD1. The J segment lost 7 bases and the V segment lost 8 bases, leaving 9 bases of the junction unmatched. The length of the CDR3 is 14 residues. Germline lookup yields CDR1 SNHLY and CDR2 FYNNEI. For the CDR3, the DNA is TGTGCCAGCCTGGACAGGGGGCCGGTCGGGACCCAGTACTTC. This codes for CASLDRGPVGTQYF.

The sample holds many counts of this clonotype. The rearrangement links TRBV5-1 to TRBJ1-1, with no clear D. CDR3 length equals 17 residues. In germline, CDR1 is SGHRS, CDR2 YFSETQ. V was clipped by 4 bases and J by 0 bases, with 19 bases between them. CDR3 nucleotides: TGCGCCAGCAGCCGAACCGTGATAGGGAACATGAACACTGAAGCTTTCTTT. Translation: CASSRTVIGNMNTEAFF.